Following are 4 T cell receptor beta chains from one sample sequenced in a study of blood T cells in healthy people across ages. With a J-beta primer mix and a sample-barcoded 5' primer, a second PCR ran about 7 to 12 cycles. A single record per CDR3 protein comes from TCRdb applying MiXCR to the 5' RACE reads. The sample lists roughly 1.6 million distinct CDR3 sequences; roughly 32% were seen once. What was sequenced was blood. The origin of the receptors is a woman in her 30s in good health.

This clonotype was detected only a few times. The gene calls are TRBV20-1 and TRBJ2-3, with a possible D match to TRBD2 (6 bases). The CDR3 runs 17 residues. The ends were cut back, 2 bases at V and 3 bases at J, with 21 bases in the middle. The germline V gene encodes CDR1 DFQATT and CDR2 SNEGSKA (reference sequence). DNA for the CDR3: TGCAGTGCTAGACGCGGGATCACTGAGACACCTACAGATACGCAGTATTTT. This translates into CSARRGITETPTDTQYF.

This clonotype was recorded a few times. The V call is TRBV7-8, the J call TRBJ2-7, with D uncertain. Germline assignment: CDR1 SGHVS and CDR2 FQNEAQ. V was clipped by 1 base and J by 0 bases, with 7 bases between them. The CDR3 loop spans 14 amino acids. The CDR3 DNA follows: TGTGCCAGCAGCTTAGTGGGCCTCTCCTACGAGCAGTACTTC. This codes for CASSLVGLSYEQYF. Full variable domain (missing parts from reference TRBV7-8 and TRBJ2-7): GAGVSQSPRYKVAKRGQDVALRCDPISGHVSLFWYQQALGQGPEFLTYFQNEAQLDKSGLPSDRFFAERPEGSVSTLKIQRTQQEDSAVYLCASSLVGLSYEQYFGPGTRLTVT.

This clonotype was seen only a few times. The chain combines TRBV20-1 with TRBJ2-7, with D possibly matching TRBD1 (6 bases). V lost 3 bases to trimming and J lost 3 bases, with 15 bases between them. The germline CDR1 and CDR2 sequences are DFQATT and SNEGSKA (reference sequence). CDR3 size: 14 residues. CDR3 in DNA: TGCAGTGCTAGTTTGGGCCAGGGGAACTACGAGCAGTACTTC. Protein product: CSASLGQGNYEQYF.

The J gene is TRBJ2-7, the V gene TRBV12-3 or TRBV12-4; 11 positions agree with TRBD2. The CDR3 covers 15 residues. The ends lost 0 bases at V and 2 bases at J; junction bases unmatched: 0. CDR3 sequence (DNA): TGTGCCAGCAGTTTAGCGACTAGCGGGGCCTACGAGCAGTACTTC. It is translated as CASSLATSGAYEQYF.